Below, 31 T cell receptor beta chains from the same sample are listed, as sequenced in a study of identical twins. TCRdb re-derived calls from the 5' RACE reads in MiXCR, one entry per CDR3 protein. The table lists 350,000 or so distinct CDR3 sequences, 12% of them singletons, with 7.2% in the top ten. The sample was also reused in another study, on yellow fever vaccine responses in identical twins.

The sequenced material came from CD8+ T cells sorted from blood. The receptors were sampled from a woman under 30 in good health.

V gene TRBV5-1 combines with J gene TRBJ1-1, with D possibly TRBD1 on 5 matching bases. CDR3 length: 13 residues. Trimming removed 1 base at V and 8 bases at J, with 12 bases between. CDR1 is SGHRS, CDR2 YFSETQ, per germline. Here the CDR3 DNA reads TGCGCCAGCAGCTTGTGGGGCAGGGAGGAAGCTTTCTTT. Translating it yields CASSLWGREEAFF.

J is TRBJ2-1 and V is TRBV29-1, with D perhaps TRBD2 (5 bases). Germline CDR1 is SQVTM and CDR2 is ANQGSEA. This CDR3 has 14 amino acids. V shed 8 bases and J shed 5 bases, with 19 bases lying between them. The CDR3 region has the DNA TGCAGCTGTAGGAGGACGGACGGTCACAATGAGCAGTTCTTC. Translated: CSCRRTDGHNEQFF.

The V gene is TRBV18, the J gene TRBJ2-7, with D unclear. V was cut by 0 bases and J by 1 base, with 7 bases left in between. Germline-derived CDR1 and CDR2 are KGHSH and LQKENI. The length of the CDR3 is 14 residues. This chain's CDR3 is CASSPPAYSYEQYF. As DNA, the CDR3 is TGTGCCAGCTCACCACCCGCATATTCCTACGAGCAGTACTTC. Combining the CDR3 with reference TRBV18 and TRBJ2-7 gives the whole variable domain NAGVMQNPRHLVRRRGQEARLRCSPMKGHSHVYWYRQLPEEGLKFMVYLQKENIIDESGMPKERFSAEFPKEGPSILRIQQVVRGDSAAYFCASSPPAYSYEQYFGPGTRLTVT.

This clonotype was seen only a few times. V gene TRBV28 combines with J gene TRBJ2-1; 14 bases align to TRBD2. Germline V gene data show CDR1 as MDHEN and CDR2 as SYDVKM. Trimming removed 6 bases from V and 7 bases from J; junction bases left unmatched: 2. CDR3 size: 14 residues. The CDR3 loop reads CASRGLAGVNEQFF. The CDR3 region has the DNA TGTGCCAGCAGGGGACTAGCGGGAGTAAATGAGCAGTTCTTC.

With respect to this clonotype: One base away lies a much larger clone, so this may be a sequencing read error. The chain carries TRBV29-1 and TRBJ2-1; D is perhaps TRBD2 (6 bases). The CDR3 extends over 16 amino acids. Trimming took off 4 bases at V and 7 bases at J, with 23 bases between the two ends. Germline CDR1 and CDR2: SQVTM and ANQGSEA. CDR3 loop: CSVGGEPLQAWNEQFF. In nucleotides, the CDR3 is TGCAGCGTTGGGGGGGAACCCCTTCAGGCGTGGAATGAGCAGTTCTTC.

This clonotype was observed many times. The V and J genes are TRBV24-1 and TRBJ2-2; D call uncertain. Germline CDR1 reads KGHDR; CDR2 reads SFDVKD. The CDR3 is made up of 15 amino acids. V lost 9 bases and J lost 2, with 15 bases in between. The chain's CDR3 is CATGLSATNTGELFF. The CDR3 DNA sequence: TGTGCCACCGGTTTGTCTGCCACAAACACCGGGGAGCTGTTTTTT.

The table lists this clonotype with a few counts. The V call is TRBV4-2, the J call TRBJ2-7; 11 nucleotides agree with TRBD2. This CDR3 has 18 residues. V lost 0 bases to trimming and J lost 3 bases; unmatched junction nucleotides: 10. Per the germline V gene, CDR1 is LGHNA and CDR2 is YNFKEQ. The CDR3 spells CASSQDWSGGTSGYEQYF. The CDR3 DNA reads TGTGCCAGCAGCCAAGATTGGTCGGGCGGGACTAGCGGCTACGAGCAGTACTTC.

There are a few counts of this clonotype. The V call is TRBV20-1, the J call TRBJ1-2; D possibly corresponds to TRBD1 (6 bases). Trimming removed 0 bases from V and 5 bases from J, with 13 bases in between. This CDR3 region has 14 residues. Germline CDR1 and CDR2: DFQATT and SNEGSKA (reference sequence). Written as DNA, the CDR3 is TGCAGTGCTAGAGATCAAGTCAGGGGATATGGCTACACCTTC. Protein: CSARDQVRGYGYTF.

This clonotype was seen many times. The limits of the CDR3 on the DNA are not certain, so only TCRdb's listed CDR3 is given. The chain joins TRBV12-3 or TRBV12-4 to TRBJ2-2. Termini included, the CDR3 measures 12 amino acids. The CDR3 sequence is CASSFGAGELFF.

A few counts support this clonotype. The chain uses TRBV12-3 or TRBV12-4 and TRBJ2-5; tentative D call: TRBD1 (6 bases). This CDR3 has 14 amino acids. Between the trimmed V and J ends, which lost 4 bases and 1 base, there was a span of 10 bases. CDR3 sequence (DNA): TGTGCCAGCAGTTGGGGACACCTCCAAGAGACCCAGTACTTC. It translates to CASSWGHLQETQYF.

The chain has TRBV20-1 and TRBJ2-3; 11 positions agree with TRBD2. The CDR3 sequence is 16 residues long. In germline, CDR1 is DFQATT, CDR2 SNEGSKA (reference sequence). Losses at the gene ends were 6 bases for V and 2 bases for J; bases not matched to a gene: 10. CDR3 coding DNA: TGCAGTGCCAACGCCGGGACTAGCGGATCCACAGATACGCAGTATTTT. Translated: CSANAGTSGSTDTQYF.

This clonotype was detected only a few times. The gene calls are TRBV20-1 and TRBJ2-3; maybe TRBD2 (6 bases). Germline V gene lookup returns CDR1 DFQATT and CDR2 SNEGSKA (reference sequence). V gave up 4 bases and J gave up 0 bases, with 14 bases separating them. This CDR3 is built from 15 residues. The CDR3 sequence: CSATGLWTSTDTQYF. The CDR3 coding sequence is TGCAGTGCTACGGGACTCTGGACTAGCACAGATACGCAGTATTTT.

This clonotype has just a few counts. The rearrangement uses TRBV28 and TRBJ1-5; D not resolved. V was shortened by 8 bases and J by 0 bases, with 14 bases between the two germline ends. The germline V gene encodes CDR1 MDHEN and CDR2 SYDVKM. This CDR3 spans 15 amino acids. The CDR3 DNA reads TGTGCCAGCGAGAGTGGGAACGGTAGCAATCAGCCCCAGCATTTT. Protein product: CASESGNGSNQPQHF.

The chain has TRBV6-2 or TRBV6-3 and TRBJ2-7; 11 positions agree with TRBD2. The ends lost 5 bases at V and 1 base at J; junction bases unmatched: 10. The length of the CDR3 is 17 residues. From germline, CDR1 is MNHEY and CDR2 SVGEGT. The CDR3 here is CASSLSTSGGWSYEQYV. In DNA form, the CDR3 reads TGTGCCAGCAGTCTCTCAACTAGCGGGGGATGGTCCTACGAGCAGTACGTC.

This sequence joins TRBV6-5 and TRBJ2-1; 10 bases agree with TRBD2. Losses at the gene ends were 0 bases for V and 13 bases for J; bases not matched to a gene: 9. This CDR3 region has 15 residues. Germline-derived CDR1 and CDR2 are MNHEY and SVGAGI. CDR3 in amino acids: CASSYSFLAGEPQFF. In DNA form, the CDR3 reads TGTGCCAGCAGTTACTCGTTCCTAGCGGGAGAACCTCAGTTCTTC.

This clonotype was observed a single time. The chain is built from TRBV6-1 and TRBJ2-7; 8 bases match TRBD1. CDR3 length equals 16 residues. Germline V CDR1 and CDR2: MNHNS, SASEGT. J was trimmed by 4 bases and V by 6 bases; bases with no gene match: 14. This CDR3 reads CASRGSATGGWYEQYV. CDR3 coding DNA: TGTGCCAGCAGGGGGTCGGCAACAGGGGGTTGGTACGAGCAGTACGTC.

This clonotype was seen many times. The V gene is TRBV4-1, the J gene TRBJ2-7; TRBD1 matches at 7 bases. The germline gives CDR1 MGHRA, CDR2 YSYEKL. CDR3 length: 17 amino acids. J gave up 1 base and V 0 bases, and 9 bases lay outside the gene matches. The CDR3 nucleotides are TGCGCCAGCAGCCAAGATGGGGACAGCGGACCTTCCTACGAGCAGTACTTC. It is translated as CASSQDGDSGPSYEQYF.

The rearrangement uses TRBV14 and TRBJ1-1; D not certain. The CDR3 sequence is 12 residues long. From germline, CDR1 is SGHDN and CDR2 FVKESK. V was shortened by 3 bases and J by 10 bases, with 12 bases between the two germline ends. This CDR3 is CASSHPGFGAFF. CDR3 coding DNA: TGTGCCAGCAGCCACCCCGGGTTCGGAGCTTTCTTT. The full variable domain, completed using reference TRBV14 and TRBJ1-1, is EAGVTQFPSHSVIEKGQTVTLRCDPISGHDNLYWYRRVMGKEIKFLLHFVKESKQDESGMPNNRFLAERTGGTYSTLKVQPAELEDSGVYFCASSHPGFGAFFGQGTRLTVV.

The chain is built from TRBV11-2 and TRBJ2-2, with a weak D call TRBD2 (6 bases). The CDR3 sequence is 15 residues long. CDR1 and CDR2 from the germline V gene are SGHAT and FQNNGV. Trimming removed 2 bases at V and 6 bases at J, with 13 bases between. The CDR3 protein is CASSLYGGVPGELFF. DNA of the CDR3: TGTGCCAGCAGCTTATACGGAGGGGTCCCCGGGGAGCTGTTTTTT.

This clonotype was observed at least ten times. The V gene is TRBV28, the J gene TRBJ2-3, with D possibly matching TRBD1 (5 bases). The ends were cut back, 8 bases at V and 3 bases at J, with 15 bases in the middle. The germline V gene has CDR1 MDHEN and CDR2 SYDVKM. The length of the CDR3 is 14 residues. The DNA of the CDR3 is TGTGCCAGCGTACCACAGGACGCGACAGATACGCAGTATTTT. It is translated as CASVPQDATDTQYF. The full variable domain, in which reference TRBV28 and TRBJ2-3 provide the parts outside the CDR3, is DVKVTQSSRYLVKRTGEKVFLECVQDMDHENMFWYRQDPGLGLRLIYFSYDVKMKEKGDIPEGYSVSREKKERFSLILESASTNQTSMYLCASVPQDATDTQYFGPGTRLTVL.

V is TRBV7-9 and J is TRBJ1-6; D gene unclear. This CDR3 comprises 14 residues. The V end was cut by 0 bases, the J end by 10 bases, with 10 bases between. Germline V gene lookup returns CDR1 SEHNR and CDR2 FQNEAQ (reference sequence). CDR3 sequence reads: CASSLAGWESPLHF. The CDR3 DNA is TGTGCCAGCAGCTTAGCGGGGTGGGAATCACCCCTCCACTTT.

This clonotype was observed at least ten times. The chain couples TRBV3-1 to TRBJ2-2; D not resolved. Germline-derived CDR1 and CDR2 are LGHDT and YNNKEL (reference sequence). The germline V and J ends were trimmed by 1 base and 5 bases, with 14 bases remaining between them. The CDR3 covers 16 residues. As DNA, the CDR3 is TGTGCCAGCAGCCAAGGCTTTAGTGGGTCTACCGGGGAGCTGTTTTTT. Protein: CASSQGFSGSTGELFF.

The rearrangement links TRBV6-1 to TRBJ2-2; 7 bases agree with TRBD1. The trim removed 0 bases at V and 2 bases at J, leaving 6 bases unmatched. CDR3 length: 17 amino acids. The germline V gene has CDR1 MNHNS and CDR2 SASEGT. CDR3: CASSEAKTGLNTGELFF. The CDR3 DNA sequence: TGTGCCAGCAGTGAAGCAAAGACAGGGTTAAACACCGGGGAGCTGTTTTTT.

CDR3 in amino acids: CASSSAASGLGFWEQYF. DNA for the CDR3: TGTGCCAGCAGCTCTGCCGCCTCTGGGTTGGGTTTTTGGGAGCAGTACTTC. This chain joins TRBV11-2 and TRBJ2-7; D not resolved. CDR3 length: 17 residues. Per germline, CDR1 SGHAT and CDR2 FQNNGV. V was pared by 4 bases and J by 7 bases, with 26 bases between.

The rearrangement uses TRBV12-3 or TRBV12-4 and TRBJ1-2; D is perhaps TRBD1 (5 bases). Trimming left V 3 bases short and J 3 bases short, with 8 bases between. This CDR3 is 13 amino acids long. The CDR3 DNA reads TGTGCCAGCAGTTTCGGAGGGGACTATGGCTACACCTTC. This encodes CASSFGGDYGYTF.

A few counts support this clonotype. The CDR3 loop reads CASSLVDAGGLGETQYF. DNA of the CDR3: TGTGCCAGCAGCTTAGTCGATGCGGGAGGGCTAGGAGAGACCCAGTACTTC. The V and J genes are TRBV7-8 and TRBJ2-5; 9 nucleotides agree with TRBD2. The CDR3 is made up of 17 amino acids. CDR1 SGHVS and CDR2 FQNEAQ come from the germline V gene. Unmatched junction bases numbered 10, after V lost 1 base and J lost 4 bases.

This clonotype was seen repeatedly, ten times or more. The rearrangement links TRBV4-1 to TRBJ2-1; possibly TRBD2 for D (5 bases). With 3 bases removed from V and 1 base from J, the gap between germline ends came to 10 bases. In germline, CDR1 is MGHRA, CDR2 YSYEKL. This CDR3 spans 15 amino acids. The CDR3, as DNA: TGCGCCAGCAGCCACCCGGGGAGTTCCTACAATGAGCAGTTCTTC. Protein: CASSHPGSSYNEQFF.

This rearrangement joins TRBV2 to TRBJ2-5; 8 positions match TRBD2. Looked up from germline, CDR1 is SNHLY and CDR2 is FYNNEI. The CDR3 loop spans 14 amino acids. The junction had 1 base not matched to a gene; V was cut back by 2 bases and J by 2 bases. DNA for the CDR3: TGTGCCAGCAGTGAATTAGCGGGACAAGAGACCCAGTACTTC. This gives the protein CASSELAGQETQYF.

This chain links TRBV4-1 with TRBJ1-2; TRBD1 matches 7 bases. The CDR3 runs 16 residues. After removal of 2 bases from V and 4 bases from J, the junction contained 10 bases not matched to a gene. CDR1 and CDR2 from the germline V gene are MGHRA and YSYEKL. The CDR3 sequence is CASSQIRTGDPYGYTF. The CDR3 DNA follows: TGCGCCAGCAGCCAAATCCGGACAGGTGACCCCTATGGCTACACCTTC.

This clonotype was seen a handful of times. The gene calls are TRBV4-2 and TRBJ2-1; a weak D match, TRBD1 (5 bases). V was trimmed by 4 bases and J by 0 bases, leaving 16 bases between them. This CDR3 comprises 17 residues. Germline CDR1 and CDR2: LGHNA and YNFKEQ. CDR3 bases: TGTGCCAGCAGCCCGCAAACAGGCTCGAGCTCCTACAATGAGCAGTTCTTC. This codes for CASSPQTGSSSYNEQFF.

The chain couples TRBV12-3 or TRBV12-4 to TRBJ2-1, with 14 bases aligning to TRBD2. CDR3 length: 17 residues. With 5 bases clipped from V and 4 bases from J, the junction kept 7 bases outside the gene matches. CDR3 nucleotide sequence: TGTGCCAGCAGTGGACTAGCGGGGGGAACCCATTACAATGAGCAGTTCTTC. This codes for CASSGLAGGTHYNEQFF.